This TCR beta chain was recorded in a study of glioma-infiltrating T cells. The study's findings and limits: Only very few CDR3 sequences appeared in both tissue and blood.

Using RNA template, CDR3s of TCR alpha and beta were amplified with iRepertoire arm-PCR. TCRdb processed the multiplex PCR reads anew with MiXCR; each CDR3 protein has one entry. The sample yields around 190,000 distinct CDR3 sequences, around 30% seen once. This clonotype was found many times. Antigen: not known. This sequence was found in a human donor with low-grade glioma or glioblastoma, undergoing nonglioma brain surgery, or in good health (not recorded which). The specimen sequenced was glioma tissue, nonneoplastic brain tissue, or PBMCs (not recorded which).

The CDR3 spells CATGASGYNEQFF. CDR3 DNA: TGTGCCACCGGTGCTAGCGGCTACAATGAGCAGTTCTTC. The rearrangement uses TRBV24-1 and TRBJ2-1; 7 bases line up with TRBD2. After removal of 9 bases from V and 3 bases from J, the junction contained 4 bases not matched to a gene. CDR3 size: 13 residues. The germline V gene has CDR1 KGHDR and CDR2 SFDVKD.